The 23 T cell receptor beta chains given below trace back to one sample, sequenced in a study of T cell changes during pregnancy in multiple sclerosis. Using immunoSEQ multiplex PCR, the repertoire was profiled, and TCRdb retains in-frame clones only, with some absent. The data hold 45,000 to 70,000 clones, with 80% to 95% observed a single time. This specimen was CD4+ T cells from peripheral blood mononuclear cells, taken after pregnancy. These receptors came from a female donor with multiple sclerosis, enrolled in a pregnancy study.

The table lists this clone with a count of one. V usage is TRBV5-4 and J usage is TRBJ1-1; 10 nucleotides agree with TRBD1. The length of the CDR3 is 18 residues. The germline V gene encodes CDR1 SGHNT and CDR2 YYREEE (reference sequence). The junction had 12 bases not matched to a gene; V was cut back by 4 bases and J by 0 bases. The CDR3 here is CASSPSRDRGTLNTEAFF. The CDR3 DNA follows: TGTGCCAGCAGCCCGTCCCGGGACAGGGGAACCTTGAACACTGAAGCTTTCTTT.

This chain connects TRBV30 to TRBJ1-1; weak D call: TRBD1 (5 bases). The V end lost 6 bases, the J end lost 0 bases, and 17 bases lay between the germline ends. Germline V CDR1 and CDR2: GTSNPN, SVGIG (reference sequence). This CDR3 has 15 amino acids. The CDR3 coding sequence is TGTGCCTGCTTCCTCTGGGGGGGGATGAACACTGAAGCTTTCTTT. Protein product: CACFLWGGMNTEAFF.

The chain combines TRBV6-6 with TRBJ1-4; no reliable D call. From germline, CDR1 is MNHNY and CDR2 SVGAGI (reference sequence). The CDR3 runs to 16 residues. The V and J ends lost 4 bases and 8 bases respectively, with 20 bases between them. The CDR3 sequence: CASSFPMGFSGEKLFF. CDR3 coding DNA: TGTGCCAGCAGTTTTCCCATGGGTTTTAGCGGCGAAAAACTGTTTTTT.

The chain carries TRBV9 and TRBJ1-2, with a tentative D call TRBD1 (5 bases). Per germline, CDR1 SGDLS and CDR2 YYNGEE. The CDR3 covers 14 residues. V lost 1 base, J lost 7 bases, and 14 bases lay in between. The CDR3 loop reads CASSVSGGTGGYTF. The DNA of the CDR3 is TGTGCCAGCAGCGTATCGGGGGGAACTGGTGGCTACACCTTC.

The chain employs TRBV2 and TRBJ1-4; D ambiguous. CDR1 SNHLY and CDR2 FYNNEI come from the germline V gene. Trimming shortened V by 4 bases and J by 5 bases, and 8 bases separated the two germline ends. The CDR3 has 13 amino acids. The CDR3 DNA sequence: TGTGCCAGCAGTGGGAGCGTGAATGAAAAACTGTTTTTT. This sequence encodes CASSGSVNEKLFF.

The J gene is TRBJ2-5, the V gene TRBV7-2; no reliable D call. Germline CDR1 and CDR2: SGHTA and FQGNSA. Trimming removed 2 bases at V and 5 bases at J, with 6 bases between. This CDR3 has 12 residues. The DNA for the CDR3 is TGTGCCAGCAGCTTACGTTCGGAGACCCAGTACTTC. Translated, it gives CASSLRSETQYF. The complete variable domain, with remaining parts taken from reference TRBV7-2 and TRBJ2-5, reads GAGVSQSPSNKVTEKGKDVELRCDPISGHTALYWYRQSLGQGLEFLIYFQGNSAPDKSGLPSDRFSAERTGGSVSTLTIQRTQQEDSAVYLCASSLRSETQYFGPGTRLLVL.

The chain recombines TRBV2 with TRBJ2-7; TRBD1 agrees at 9 bases. CDR1 and CDR2 from the germline V gene are SNHLY and FYNNEI. V was pared by 6 bases and J by 2 bases, with 11 bases of the junction left unmatched. The CDR3 has 16 residues. CDR3 sequence: CASRQATGGLTYEQYF. The CDR3 nucleotides read TGTGCCAGCAGGCAGGCGACAGGGGGGCTTACCTACGAGCAGTACTTC.

The chain employs TRBV7-8 and TRBJ2-7; 9 bases fit TRBD1. The V and J ends lost 5 bases and 5 bases, in that order; junction bases with no gene match: 7. This CDR3 region has 14 residues. In germline, CDR1 is SGHVS, CDR2 FQNEAQ. The CDR3 coding sequence is TGTGCCAGCAGCCCGGGACAGGGTTTCCACGAGCAGTACTTC. This gives the protein CASSPGQGFHEQYF.

The chain links TRBV6-1 to TRBJ2-2; D is ambiguous. CDR1 and CDR2 (germline): MNHNS, SASEGT. The CDR3 is 15 amino acids. V shed 4 bases and J shed 4 bases, with 13 bases lying between them. CDR3 loop: CASSVTLTSTGELFF. The CDR3 DNA follows: TGTGCCAGCAGTGTGACACTCACCTCCACCGGGGAGCTGTTTTTT.

J is TRBJ2-1 and V is TRBV29-1, with TRBD1 identical over 9 bases. Germline values: CDR1 SQVTM, CDR2 ANQGSEA. V was pared by 5 bases and J by 6 bases, with 11 bases of the junction left unmatched. The CDR3 has 15 residues. CDR3 coding DNA: TGCAGCGTTCTCCTCCGGGACAGGGCTTTCAATGAGCAGTTCTTC. It is translated as CSVLLRDRAFNEQFF.

The chain is built from TRBV6-6 and TRBJ2-2; 13 positions agree with TRBD2. This CDR3 is built from 16 residues. Germline CDR1 reads MNHNY; CDR2 reads SVGAGI (reference sequence). The V and J ends lost 1 base and 6 bases, in that order; junction bases with no gene match: 2. CDR3 sequence (DNA): TGTGCCAGCAGTTACTTACTAGCGGGGGGGCCCGGGGAGCTGTTTTTT. Translation: CASSYLLAGGPGELFF.

The chain is built from TRBV7-2 and TRBJ2-7; 7 bases are shared with TRBD1. This CDR3 region has 16 residues. The germline V gene has CDR1 SGHTA and CDR2 FQGNSA. After removal of 5 bases from V and 2 bases from J, the junction contained 12 bases not matched to a gene. The CDR3 sequence: CASSVDVAGGTYEQYF. Here the CDR3 DNA reads TGTGCCAGCAGCGTGGACGTGGCAGGGGGAACCTACGAGCAGTACTTC.

The chain combines TRBV5-4 with TRBJ1-4; no reliable D call. The ends were cut back, 4 bases at V and 6 bases at J, with 13 bases in the middle. The length of the CDR3 is 14 residues. CDR1 is SGHNT and CDR2 is YYREEE in the germline V gene (reference sequence). CDR3 sequence reads: CASSRGPSDEKLFF. In nucleotides, the CDR3 is TGTGCCAGCAGCCGGGGTCCTTCGGATGAAAAACTGTTTTTT.

The V gene is TRBV29-1, the J gene TRBJ1-2; 8 bases line up with TRBD1. The CDR3 loop spans 14 amino acids. The V segment lost 4 bases and the J segment 4 bases; nucleotides outside the gene matches: 8. The germline gives CDR1 SQVTM, CDR2 ANQGSEA. The DNA of the CDR3 is TGCAGCGTTGTATCCGCAGGGGGCTCCTATGGCTACACCTTC. The encoded protein is CSVVSAGGSYGYTF.

The chain combines TRBV7-2 with TRBJ1-2; D gene uncertain. CDR1 and CDR2 (germline): SGHTA, FQGNSA. The length of the CDR3 is 12 residues. Deletions cut 0 bases from V and 8 bases from J, with 7 bases between. The CDR3 spells CASSLAGGGYTF. In DNA, the CDR3 is TGTGCCAGCAGCTTAGCGGGCGGGGGCTACACCTTC.

This chain connects TRBV4-2 to TRBJ2-5; 11 bases match TRBD2. CDR1 is LGHNA and CDR2 is YNFKEQ in the germline V gene. CDR3 length equals 17 residues. The V segment lost 0 bases and the J segment 2 bases; nucleotides outside the gene matches: 5. CDR3 nucleotide sequence: TGTGCCAGCAGCCAAGAGAGGCTAGCGGGGGGACAAGAGACCCAGTACTTC. This gives the protein CASSQERLAGGQETQYF.

The chain carries TRBV7-9 and TRBJ1-1; D may be TRBD1 (6 bases). Germline CDR1 is SEHNR and CDR2 is FQNEAQ (reference sequence). Deletions cut 1 base from V and 2 bases from J, with 11 bases between. The CDR3 is 15 residues long. CDR3 coding DNA: TGTGCCAGCAGCTTAGGTGGGACAAGAAACACTGAAGCTTTCTTT. The encoded protein is CASSLGGTRNTEAFF.

This clone was seen once. The chain uses TRBV7-9 and TRBJ2-5; 11 nucleotides agree with TRBD2. The germline gives CDR1 SEHNR, CDR2 FQNEAQ (reference sequence). J lost 5 bases, V lost 3 bases, and 5 bases had no gene match. The CDR3 spans 15 residues. The CDR3 reads CASSFGSGGAETQYF. The CDR3 bases are TGTGCCAGCAGCTTTGGTAGCGGGGGGGCGGAGACCCAGTACTTC.

The rearrangement joins TRBV6-6 to TRBJ1-6; 8 bases agree with TRBD1. CDR1 is MNHNY, CDR2 SVGAGI, per germline (reference sequence). This CDR3 region has 14 residues. The junction had 5 bases not matched to a gene; V was cut back by 7 bases and J by 6 bases. The CDR3: CASTPGQVNSPLHF. CDR3 coding DNA: TGTGCCAGCACCCCGGGACAGGTTAATTCACCCCTCCACTTT.

The CDR3 DNA reads as TGTGCCAGCAGTGCCGGACAAGACTCTGGAAACACCATATATTTT. Protein: CASSAGQDSGNTIYF. The chain joins TRBV6-1 to TRBJ1-3; possibly TRBD1 for D (5 bases). This CDR3 has 15 residues. Between the trimmed V and J ends, which lost 4 bases and 0 bases, there was a span of 10 bases. CDR1 is MNHNS and CDR2 is SASEGT in the germline V gene.

This sequence joins TRBV7-2 and TRBJ2-7; tentatively, D is TRBD2 (5 bases). Trimming took off 5 bases at V and 2 bases at J, with 13 bases between the two ends. Germline V CDR1 and CDR2: SGHTA, FQGNSA. There are 14 residues in the CDR3. The DNA for the CDR3 is TGTGCCAGCAGCCCTCTTGCGGGCCCCTACGAGCAGTACTTC. Residues: CASSPLAGPYEQYF.

The rearrangement links TRBV9 to TRBJ1-3; 7 bases are a match to TRBD1. There are 15 residues in the CDR3. J lost 2 bases, V lost 3 bases, and 5 bases had no gene match. CDR1 is SGDLS and CDR2 is YYNGEE in the germline V gene. The chain's CDR3 is CASSGVGQPGNTIYF. DNA of the CDR3: TGTGCCAGCAGCGGAGTGGGACAGCCTGGAAACACCATATATTTT.

The chain couples TRBV19 to TRBJ1-5; 9 bases map to TRBD1. V lost 3 bases to trimming and J lost 4 bases; unmatched junction nucleotides: 7. From germline, CDR1 is LNHDA and CDR2 SQIVND (reference sequence). The length of the CDR3 is 16 residues. Here the CDR3 reads CASSIWTGVSNQPQHF. The DNA for the CDR3 is TGTGCCAGTAGTATTTGGACAGGGGTGAGTAATCAGCCCCAGCATTTT. The entire variable domain, with the rest obtained from reference TRBV19 and TRBJ1-5, is as follows: DGGITQSPKYLFRKEGQNVTLSCEQNLNHDAMYWYRQDPGQGLRLIYYSQIVNDFQKGDIAEGYSVSREKKESFPLTVTSAQKNPTAFYLCASSIWTGVSNQPQHFGDGTRLSIL.